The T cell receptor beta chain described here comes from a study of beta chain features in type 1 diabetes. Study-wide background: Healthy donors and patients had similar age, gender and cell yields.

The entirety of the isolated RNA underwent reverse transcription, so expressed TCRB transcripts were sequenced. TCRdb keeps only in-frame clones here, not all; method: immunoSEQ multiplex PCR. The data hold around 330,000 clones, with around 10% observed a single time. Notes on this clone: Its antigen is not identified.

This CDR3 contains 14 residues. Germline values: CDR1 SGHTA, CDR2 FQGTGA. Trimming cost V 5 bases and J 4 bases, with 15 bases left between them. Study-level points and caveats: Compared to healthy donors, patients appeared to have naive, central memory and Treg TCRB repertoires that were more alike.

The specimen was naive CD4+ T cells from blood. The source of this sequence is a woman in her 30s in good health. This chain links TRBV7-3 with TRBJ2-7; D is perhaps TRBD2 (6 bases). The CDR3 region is CASSLPGLFYEQYF. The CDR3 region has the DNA TGTGCCAGCAGCCTTCCGGGACTCTTTTACGAGCAGTACTTC.